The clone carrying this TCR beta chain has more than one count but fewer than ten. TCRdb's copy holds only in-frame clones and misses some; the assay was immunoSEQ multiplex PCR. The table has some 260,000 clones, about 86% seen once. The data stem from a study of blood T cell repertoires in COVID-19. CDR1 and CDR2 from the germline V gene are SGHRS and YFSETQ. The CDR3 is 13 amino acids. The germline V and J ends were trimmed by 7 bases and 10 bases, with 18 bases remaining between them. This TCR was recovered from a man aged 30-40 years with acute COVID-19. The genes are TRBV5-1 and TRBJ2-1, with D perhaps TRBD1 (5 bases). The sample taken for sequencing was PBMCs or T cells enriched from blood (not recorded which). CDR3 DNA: TGCGCCAGCGGTTCAGGGTACCGTACGGAGCAGTTCTTC. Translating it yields CASGSGYRTEQFF.